This entry lists 23 T cell receptor beta chains sequenced from one sample in a study of shared clonotypes between healthy human individuals. The protocol was immunoSEQ multiplex PCR, while the TCRdb copy is restricted to in-frame clones and leaves out a portion. The repertoire includes a few million clones, around 94% of them detected once, and about 0.13% sits in the top ten. The sequencing sample was made of naive CD4+ T cells sorted from blood. Subset specified: CD45RA+ positively selected. All receptors come from a man younger than 35 in good health.

The genes are TRBV7-9 and TRBJ2-1, with unresolved D. Germline values: CDR1 SEHNR, CDR2 FQNEAQ (reference sequence). This CDR3 spans 12 amino acids. Trimming took 5 bases from V and 14 from J, leaving 16 bases between them. The DNA of the CDR3 is TGTGCCAGCAGCCTTACGGACCTGAATGAGTTCTTC. Encoded protein: CASSLTDLNEFF.

The DNA of the CDR3 is TGCGCCAGCAGCCGAACATCCGGGACAGGGGTTGAGCAGTACTTC. Its translation: CASSRTSGTGVEQYF. The chain couples TRBV5-1 to TRBJ2-7; 10 bases are shared with TRBD1. Germline V gene data show CDR1 as SGHRS and CDR2 as YFSETQ. V lost 4 bases to trimming and J lost 7 bases; unmatched junction nucleotides: 11. This CDR3 region has 15 residues.

J is TRBJ1-1 and V is TRBV6-6; D unresolved. Trimming pared 5 bases from V and 2 bases from J, leaving 18 bases between. Per germline, CDR1 MNHNY and CDR2 SVGAGI (reference sequence). The CDR3 totals 16 residues. The CDR3 protein is CASSMYAPGGNTEAFF. CDR3 DNA: TGTGCCAGCAGTATGTACGCCCCGGGAGGAAACACTGAAGCTTTCTTT.

The chain couples TRBV5-4 to TRBJ2-5, with 11 nucleotides matching TRBD2. The CDR3 is 15 residues long. V dropped 4 bases and J dropped 4; count of bases not matched to a gene: 6. Germline CDR1 and CDR2: SGHNT and YYREEE (reference sequence). DNA of the CDR3: TGTGCCAGCAGCAAGACTAGCGGGATTCGAGAGACCCAGTACTTC. Translated, it gives CASSKTSGIRETQYF.

The chain links TRBV5-1 to TRBJ2-2; D not resolved. Germline V gene data show CDR1 as SGHRS and CDR2 as YFSETQ. Trimming removed 3 bases from V and 0 bases from J, with 6 bases in between. The CDR3 is made up of 14 amino acids. CDR3 region: CASSSTANTGELFF. CDR3 in DNA: TGCGCCAGCAGCTCGACGGCGAACACCGGGGAGCTGTTTTTT.

The chain is built from TRBV7-2 and TRBJ2-1; D tentatively fits TRBD1 or TRBD2 (6 bases each). There are 15 residues in the CDR3. Germline V gene lookup returns CDR1 SGHTA and CDR2 FQGNSA. V was pared by 5 bases and J by 6 bases, with 17 bases between. The CDR3 DNA reads TGTGCCAGCAGCCGCGGGACATCCACGGGCAATGAGCAGTTCTTC. This codes for CASSRGTSTGNEQFF.

V and J are TRBV6-1 and TRBJ2-7; either TRBD1 or TRBD2 may supply D (5 bases each). V dropped 1 base and J dropped 6 bases, with 13 bases sitting between them. CDR1 MNHNS and CDR2 SASEGT come from the germline V gene. The CDR3 covers 14 residues. CDR3 in amino acids: CASSEVGGRGEQYF. For the CDR3, the DNA is TGTGCCAGCAGTGAAGTTGGGGGACGGGGCGAGCAGTACTTC.

This clone was picked up one time. This chain joins TRBV4-1 and TRBJ2-1, with 7 nucleotides matching TRBD2. V gave up 1 base and J gave up 0 bases; unmatched junction bases: 3. This CDR3 is built from 16 residues. Germline loops: CDR1 MGHRA, CDR2 YSYEKL. The CDR3 DNA sequence: TGCGCCAGCAGCCAAGGGGAGGGCCTCTCCTACAATGAGCAGTTCTTC. The encoded protein is CASSQGEGLSYNEQFF.

The chain's CDR3 is CASSSLQGRETQYF. The DNA for the CDR3 is TGTGCCAGCAGCTCGTTACAGGGCAGGGAGACCCAGTACTTC. This sequence joins TRBV11-2 and TRBJ2-5, with D possibly matching TRBD1 (6 bases). CDR3 length: 14 residues. Trimming pared 4 bases from V and 5 bases from J, leaving 14 bases between. Germline-derived CDR1 and CDR2 are SGHAT and FQNNGV.

About this clone: This sample also contains other DNA sequences that code for the same CDR3. This chain uses TRBV4-3 with TRBJ2-2; 8 positions agree with TRBD1. CDR1 is LGHNA, CDR2 YSLEER, per germline. The ends lost 6 bases at V and 2 bases at J; junction bases unmatched: 5. The CDR3 spans 15 residues. The CDR3 protein is CASSPGTGNTGELFF. DNA for the CDR3: TGCGCCAGCAGTCCCGGGACAGGTAACACCGGGGAGCTGTTTTTT.

This sequence joins TRBV5-1 and TRBJ2-1; 7 positions agree with TRBD2. This CDR3 is built from 11 residues. V lost 6 bases, J lost 15 bases, and 9 bases stayed unmatched. In germline, CDR1 is SGHRS, CDR2 YFSETQ. The CDR3 region is CASKLGGVRFF. The CDR3 DNA follows: TGCGCCAGCAAGTTGGGAGGGGTAAGGTTCTTC.

V is TRBV6-6 and J is TRBJ2-3, with D hard to call. Germline V gene data show CDR1 as MNHNY and CDR2 as SVGAGI (reference sequence). V was shortened by 7 bases and J by 7 bases, with 12 bases between the two germline ends. The CDR3 is 12 residues long. The CDR3 is CASTDPRNTQYF. CDR3 bases: TGTGCCAGCACTGACCCCCGGAATACGCAGTATTTT.

For this clone: Mismatch with germline at one junction end may stem from a read error. The V call is TRBV7-6, the J call TRBJ2-5; maybe TRBD2 (5 bases). CDR3 length equals 12 residues. Germline CDR1 reads SGHVS; CDR2 reads FNYEAQ. For the CDR3, the DNA is TGTGCCAGCAGCCTGGGATGGGAGATCCAGTACTTC. It is translated as CASSLGWEIQYF.

V usage is TRBV2 and J usage is TRBJ1-1; 8 bases fit TRBD1. Germline V gene sequence: CDR1 SNHLY, CDR2 FYNNEI. This CDR3 is 16 amino acids long. J was trimmed by 2 bases and V by 6 bases; bases with no gene match: 11. The CDR3 region is CASRGQTGQVNTEAFF. The CDR3 DNA follows: TGTGCCAGCAGAGGACAGACGGGACAGGTAAACACTGAAGCTTTCTTT.

Comment on this clone: Different DNA sequences within this sample yield the same CDR3. V is TRBV4-3 and J is TRBJ2-6; D is perhaps TRBD1 or TRBD2 (5 bases each). This CDR3 region has 14 residues. The V and J ends lost 4 bases and 4 bases respectively, with 8 bases between them. Per the germline V gene, CDR1 is LGHNA and CDR2 is YSLEER. This CDR3 reads CASSRGTGANVLTF. CDR3 DNA: TGCGCCAGCAGCCGAGGGACCGGGGCCAACGTCCTGACTTTC.

This clone was seen a handful of times. V gene TRBV21-1 combines with J gene TRBJ1-6. TRBV21-1 corresponds to a pseudogene. The CDR3 covers 14 residues. CDR3 nucleotides: TGTGCCAGCCGCGAAGGGGGAAGGGATTCACCCCTCCACTTT. Protein sequence: CASREGGRDSPLHF.

The chain links TRBV4-1 to TRBJ1-2; TRBD1 might be the D (6 bases). The ends were cut back, 4 bases at V and 3 bases at J, with 12 bases in the middle. Germline V gene lookup returns CDR1 MGHRA and CDR2 YSYEKL. This CDR3 has 14 amino acids. The CDR3 sequence: CASSPGPGDYGYTF. The CDR3 DNA sequence: TGCGCCAGCAGCCCGGGTCCAGGGGACTATGGCTACACCTTC.

The rearrangement links TRBV7-9 to TRBJ1-4; D gene unclear. This CDR3 contains 13 residues. Germline lookup yields CDR1 SEHNR and CDR2 FQNEAQ (reference sequence). V was clipped by 10 bases and J by 8 bases, with 17 bases between them. CDR3 sequence: CATPGEGREKLFF. In DNA form, the CDR3 reads TGTGCCACCCCGGGTGAGGGTAGGGAAAAACTGTTTTTT.

This chain links TRBV6-1 with TRBJ1-2; D call uncertain. Germline CDR1 is MNHNS and CDR2 is SASEGT. V lost 4 bases and J 2 bases, leaving 14 bases between the germline ends. The CDR3 consists of 15 residues. The CDR3 DNA follows: TGTGCCAGCAGTGGTACGTACGGAGGAAACTATGGCTACACCTTC. This codes for CASSGTYGGNYGYTF.

The rearrangement uses TRBV18 and TRBJ1-1, with D hard to call. The V gene lost 4 bases and the J gene lost 0 bases, with 12 bases spanning the gap. This CDR3 region has 15 residues. Germline values: CDR1 KGHSH, CDR2 LQKENI. As DNA, the CDR3 is TGTGCCAGCTCACTAAACCGGGATATGAACACTGAAGCTTTCTTT. Its translation: CASSLNRDMNTEAFF. Drawing the rest from reference TRBV18 and TRBJ1-1, the complete variable domain is NAGVMQNPRHLVRRRGQEARLRCSPMKGHSHVYWYRQLPEEGLKFMVYLQKENIIDESGMPKERFSAEFPKEGPSILRIQQVVRGDSAAYFCASSLNRDMNTEAFFGQGTRLTVV.

The chain employs TRBV6-6 and TRBJ2-2; 9 nucleotides agree with TRBD1. CDR3 length: 13 amino acids. The V gene's germline CDR1 is MNHNY and CDR2 SVGAGI (reference sequence). J lost 6 bases, V lost 6 bases, and 2 bases had no gene match. DNA of the CDR3: TGTGCCAGCAGGGGACAGGGACCCGGGGAGCTGTTTTTT. Its translation: CASRGQGPGELFF.

The chain employs TRBV18 and TRBJ1-2, with unresolved D. The CDR3 extends over 13 amino acids. Trimming left V 3 bases short and J 2 bases short, with 7 bases between. Germline V gene sequence: CDR1 KGHSH, CDR2 LQKENI. The CDR3 sequence is CASSPTNNYGYTF. In DNA form, the CDR3 reads TGTGCCAGCTCACCTACAAACAACTATGGCTACACCTTC.

V usage is TRBV14 and J usage is TRBJ2-2; a possible D gene is TRBD2 (6 bases). There are 16 residues in the CDR3. V was cut by 4 bases and J by 0 bases, with 12 bases left in between. Germline-derived CDR1 and CDR2 are SGHDN and FVKESK. This CDR3 is CASSPPGLPNTGELFF. The CDR3 nucleotides read TGTGCCAGCAGCCCACCGGGACTCCCGAACACCGGGGAGCTGTTTTTT.